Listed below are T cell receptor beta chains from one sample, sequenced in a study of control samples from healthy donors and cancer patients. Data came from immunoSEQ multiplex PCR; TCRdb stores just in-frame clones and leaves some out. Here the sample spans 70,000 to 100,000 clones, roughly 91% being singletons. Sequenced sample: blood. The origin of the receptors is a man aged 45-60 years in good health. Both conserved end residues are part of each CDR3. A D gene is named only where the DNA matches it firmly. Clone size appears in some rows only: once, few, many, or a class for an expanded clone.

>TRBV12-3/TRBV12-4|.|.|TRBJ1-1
CASSRGLAEAFF
TGTGCCAGCAGTCGGGGTTTGGCTGAAGCTTTCTTT
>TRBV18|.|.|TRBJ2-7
CASSPGGRGKGVEQYF
TGTGCCAGCTCACCGGGGGGAAGGGGAAAAGGGGTCGAGCAGTACTTC
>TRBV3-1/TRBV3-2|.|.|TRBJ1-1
CASSISKNTEAFF
TGTGCCAGCAGCATATCAAAGAACACTGAAGCTTTCTTT
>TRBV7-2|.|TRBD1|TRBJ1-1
CASSPAQGARTEAFF
TGTGCCAGCAGCCCCGCACAGGGGGCAAGAACTGAAGCTTTCTTT
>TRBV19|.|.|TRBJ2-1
CASSIFPASFAYNEQFF
TGTGCCAGTAGTATTTTTCCGGCTAGTTTCGCCTACAATGAGCAGTTCTTC
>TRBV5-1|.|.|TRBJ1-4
CASSATWGSGNEKLFF
TGCGCCAGCAGCGCCACCTGGGGCAGCGGTAATGAAAAACTGTTTTTT
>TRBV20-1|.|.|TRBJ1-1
CSASSDRGYTEAFF
TGCAGTGCTAGTTCTGACCGGGGGTACACTGAAGCTTTCTTT
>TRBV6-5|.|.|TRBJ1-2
CASSTGDLRDGYTF
TGTGCCAGCAGCACCGGGGACCTCCGGGACGGCTACACCTTC
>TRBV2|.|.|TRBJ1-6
CASSEWGGSPLHF
TGTGCCAGCAGTGAATGGGGGGGGTCACCCCTCCACTTT
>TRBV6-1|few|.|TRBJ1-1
CASSEGTAEAFF
TGTGCCAGCAGTGAGGGGACGGCTGAAGCTTTCTTT
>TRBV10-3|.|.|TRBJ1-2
CAISAGVPNYGYTF
TGTGCCATCAGTGCGGGCGTTCCAAACTATGGCTACACCTTC
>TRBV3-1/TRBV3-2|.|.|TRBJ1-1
CASSRPTGGVNTEAFF
TGTGCCAGCAGCCGCCCGACTGGGGGGGTAAACACTGAAGCTTTCTTT
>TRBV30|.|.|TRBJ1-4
CAWSVFGGEKLFF
TGTGCCTGGAGTGTCTTTGGCGGTGAAAAACTGTTTTTT
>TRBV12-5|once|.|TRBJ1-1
CASGLQGDTEAFF
TGTGCTAGTGGCCTACAGGGTGATACTGAAGCTTTCTTT
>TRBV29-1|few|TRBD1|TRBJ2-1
CSVLGQGYNEQFF
TGCAGCGTTTTGGGACAGGGGTACAATGAGCAGTTCTTC
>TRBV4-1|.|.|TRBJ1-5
CASSVLGNQPQHF
TGCGCCAGCAGCGTGTTAGGCAATCAGCCCCAGCATTTT
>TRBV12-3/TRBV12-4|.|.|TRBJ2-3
CASSFGRRTVF
TGTGCCAGCAGTTTCGGACGGCGGACTGTATTT
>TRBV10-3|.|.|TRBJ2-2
CAISDSGVGELFF
TGTGCCATCAGTGACTCAGGGGTCGGGGAGCTGTTTTTT
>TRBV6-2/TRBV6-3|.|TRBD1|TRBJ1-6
CASSTPRQGSGSPLHF
TGTGCCAGCAGCACACCGCGACAGGGATCGGGTTCACCCCTCCACTTT
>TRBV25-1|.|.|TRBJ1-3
CASSPSGGFGNTIYF
TGTGCCAGCAGTCCTTCGGGAGGGTTCGGAAACACCATATATTTT
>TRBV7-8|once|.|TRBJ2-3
CASSFGQSSYTDTQYF
TGTGCCAGCAGCTTTGGACAGAGTAGTTACACAGATACGCAGTATTTT
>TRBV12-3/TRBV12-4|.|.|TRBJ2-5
CASSPRRGETQYF
TGTGCCAGCAGCCCCCGGCGGGGAGAGACCCAGTACTTC
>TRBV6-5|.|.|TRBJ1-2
CASSYDRMSYGYTF
TGTGCCAGCAGTTACGACAGGATGTCCTATGGCTACACCTTC
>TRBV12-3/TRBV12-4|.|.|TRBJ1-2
CASTGSSYGYTF
TGTGCCAGTACGGGATCATCCTATGGCTACACCTTC
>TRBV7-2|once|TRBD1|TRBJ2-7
CASSLAPTGGSSYEQYF
TGTGCCAGCAGCTTAGCGCCCACAGGGGGCTCCTCCTACGAGCAGTACTTC
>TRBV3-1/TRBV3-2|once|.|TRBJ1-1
CASSSAWGAFF
TGTGCCAGCAGCTCCGCCTGGGGAGCTTTCTTT
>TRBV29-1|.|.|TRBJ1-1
CSVHGRLNTEAFF
TGCAGCGTTCACGGGCGTTTGAACACTGAAGCTTTCTTT
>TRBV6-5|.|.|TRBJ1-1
CASSSWRRTEAFF
TGTGCCAGCAGTTCTTGGAGGAGGACTGAAGCTTTCTTT
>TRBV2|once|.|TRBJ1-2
CASRGDTWNYGYTF
TGTGCCAGCAGGGGGGACACCTGGAACTATGGCTACACCTTC
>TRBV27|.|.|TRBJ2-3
CASSLSVDRTDTQYF
TGTGCCAGCAGTTTATCTGTCGACCGCACAGATACGCAGTATTTT
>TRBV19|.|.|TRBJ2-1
CASSISSHNEQFF
TGTGCCAGTAGTATATCAAGCCACAATGAGCAGTTCTTC
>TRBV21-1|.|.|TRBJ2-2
CASIPPHRGSGTGELFF
TGTGCCAGCATTCCCCCCCACAGGGGCTCAGGCACCGGGGAGCTGTTTTTT
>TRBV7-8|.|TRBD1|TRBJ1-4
CASSLLDRGSEKLFF
TGTGCCAGCAGCTTACTAGACAGGGGGAGTGAAAAACTGTTTTTT
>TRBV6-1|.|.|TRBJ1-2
CASSEREGYGYTF
TGTGCCAGCAGTGAACGGGAGGGCTATGGCTACACCTTC
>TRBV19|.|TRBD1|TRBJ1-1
CASSNRGNTEAFF
TGTGCCAGTAGCAACAGGGGGAACACTGAAGCTTTCTTT
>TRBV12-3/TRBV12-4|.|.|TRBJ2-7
CASSRRSTEQYF
TGTGCCAGCAGCCGGCGGAGTACCGAGCAGTACTTC
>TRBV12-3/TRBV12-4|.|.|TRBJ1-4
CASLSGAGGKLFF
TGTGCCAGCCTTTCTGGGGCTGGTGGAAAACTGTTTTTT
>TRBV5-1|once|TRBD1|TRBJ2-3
CASSLAQGTDTQYF
TGCGCCAGCAGCTTGGCACAGGGGACAGATACGCAGTATTTT
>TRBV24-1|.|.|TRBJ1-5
CATSARGTGQGQPQHF
TGTGCCACCAGTGCCCGTGGGACGGGGCAGGGTCAGCCCCAGCATTTT
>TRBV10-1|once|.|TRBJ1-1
CASSEVNARTRGTEAFF
TGCGCCAGCAGTGAAGTTAATGCGAGGACAAGGGGGACTGAAGCTTTCTTT
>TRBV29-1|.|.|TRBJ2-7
CSVVGQPQGEQYF
TGCAGCGTTGTAGGCCAACCGCAAGGCGAGCAGTACTTC
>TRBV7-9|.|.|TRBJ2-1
CASSEVTGSVNEQFF
TGTGCCAGCAGCGAAGTGACAGGTTCTGTTAATGAGCAGTTCTTC
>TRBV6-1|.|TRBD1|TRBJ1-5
CASSASRETGSNQPQHF
TGTGCCAGCAGTGCATCACGGGAGACAGGGAGCAATCAGCCCCAGCATTTT
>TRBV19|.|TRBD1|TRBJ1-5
CASIMGRTGDQPQHF
TGTGCCAGTATTATGGGCAGGACAGGGGATCAGCCCCAGCATTTT
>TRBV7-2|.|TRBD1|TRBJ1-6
CASTLMSRQGGNYNSPLHF
TGTGCCAGCACCCTAATGTCGCGACAGGGCGGTAACTATAATTCACCCCTCCACTTT
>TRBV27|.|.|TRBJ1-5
CASSFAYGTQHF
TGTGCCAGCAGTTTTGCCTACGGTACCCAGCATTTT